This entry lists 13 T cell receptor beta chains sequenced from one sample in a study of OX40 agonist ivuxolimab in advanced cancers. The repertoire was sequenced with immunoSEQ multiplex PCR; TCRdb's copy has only in-frame clones and lacks some. The table lists approximately 110,000 clones, under 95% of them singletons, with under 0.85% in the top ten. The sample in question was CD4+ or CD8+ T cells sorted from blood, obtained in a trial of the OX40 agonist ivuxolimab. These receptor sequences come from an adult with an advanced solid tumor such as melanoma, head and neck, liver or kidney cancer.

This chain uses TRBV19 with TRBJ2-1; D unresolved. This CDR3 comprises 13 residues. Germline CDR1 LNHDA, CDR2 SQIVND (reference sequence). The V end lost 4 bases, the J end lost 0 bases, and 4 bases lay between the germline ends. For the CDR3, the DNA is TGTGCCAGTAGTACCTACTCCTACAATGAGCAGTTCTTC. Residues: CASSTYSYNEQFF.

This chain uses TRBV25-1 with TRBJ1-2; 7 nucleotides line up with TRBD1. CDR1 MGHDK and CDR2 SYGVNS come from the germline V gene. V trimming: 4 bases; J trimming: 5 bases; junction bases outside the gene matches: 7. This CDR3 comprises 14 residues. The CDR3 DNA follows: TGTGCCAGCAGTGGACAGGGTCAGGAGTATGGCTACACCTTC. It codes for CASSGQGQEYGYTF.

The chain uses TRBV29-1 and TRBJ2-7; 7 bases fit TRBD1. V trimming: 4 bases; J trimming: 4 bases; junction bases outside the gene matches: 13. The CDR3 length is 15 residues. Germline CDR1 is SQVTM and CDR2 is ANQGSEA. Here the CDR3 DNA reads TGCAGCGTTGGTGTCTCCGGGACAGTACGTTACGAGCAGTACTTC. Translated: CSVGVSGTVRYEQYF.

The chain carries TRBV28 and TRBJ2-7; D gene ambiguous. Germline CDR1 and CDR2: MDHEN and SYDVKM. CDR3 length equals 14 residues. Deletions cut 2 bases from V and 3 bases from J, with 11 bases between. CDR3 region: CASSLNGRDYEQYF. CDR3 nucleotides: TGTGCCAGCAGTTTAAACGGCAGAGACTACGAGCAGTACTTC.

This chain links TRBV28 with TRBJ2-7; D is possibly TRBD1 (7 bases). Germline V CDR1 and CDR2: MDHEN, SYDVKM. This CDR3 region has 13 residues. V was pared by 6 bases and J by 3 bases, with 12 bases between. The CDR3 sequence is CASRRDRLYEQYF. The CDR3 DNA reads as TGTGCCAGCAGGCGGGACAGACTCTACGAGCAGTACTTC.

The chain combines TRBV7-3 with TRBJ1-2, with a possible D match to TRBD1 (5 bases). This CDR3 has 14 residues. CDR1 SGHTA and CDR2 FQGTGA come from the germline V gene. Trimming took 6 bases from V and 3 from J, leaving 14 bases between them. For the CDR3, the DNA is TGTGCCAGCAGGGGGCCCACCGGGGACTATGGCTACACCTTC. This translates into CASRGPTGDYGYTF. Filled out from reference TRBV7-3 and TRBJ1-2, the complete variable domain reads GAGVSQTPSNKVTEKGKYVELRCDPISGHTALYWYRQSLGQGPEFLIYFQGTGAADDSGLPNDRFFAVRPEGSVSTLKIQRTERGDSAVYLCASRGPTGDYGYTFGSGTRLTVV.

The rearrangement joins TRBV6-5 to TRBJ1-4; 7 bases agree with TRBD1. Germline V CDR1 and CDR2: MNHEY, SVGAGI. CDR3 length equals 15 residues. J lost 8 bases, V lost 5 bases, and 11 bases had no gene match. CDR3 protein: CASSTRPGGDEKLFF. The CDR3 nucleotides read TGTGCCAGCAGTACCCGCCCAGGGGGGGACGAAAAACTGTTTTTT.

This clone has only a few counts. The chain recombines TRBV6-5 with TRBJ2-7; 8 bases are shared with TRBD1. Germline V gives CDR1 MNHEY, CDR2 SVGAGI. Germline trimming cut 0 bases from V and 9 bases from J; bases unmatched to any gene: 7. This CDR3 has 14 residues. DNA for the CDR3: TGTGCCAGCAGTTACTCGCAGGGGGCCGGCTGGCAGTACTTC. This encodes CASSYSQGAGWQYF.

The J gene is TRBJ2-7, the V gene TRBV28; D is unclear. Between the trimmed V and J ends, which lost 7 bases and 2 bases, there was a span of 9 bases. The CDR3 spans 12 residues. Germline V lookup: CDR1 MDHEN, CDR2 SYDVKM. CDR3 in DNA: TGTGCCAGCACCGGACCAACCTACGAGCAGTACTTC. Residues: CASTGPTYEQYF. The full variable domain, with the rest looked up from reference TRBV28 and TRBJ2-7, is DVKVTQSSRYLVKRTGEKVFLECVQDMDHENMFWYRQDPGLGLRLIYFSYDVKMKEKGDIPEGYSVSREKKERFSLILESASTNQTSMYLCASTGPTYEQYFGPGTRLTVT.

The V gene is TRBV29-1, the J gene TRBJ1-3; D unclear. The V gene's germline CDR1 is SQVTM and CDR2 ANQGSEA. V lost 6 bases, J lost 3 bases, and 12 bases lay in between. The CDR3 totals 13 residues. The CDR3 sequence is CSVAVDLGNTIYF. The DNA for the CDR3 is TGCAGCGTCGCGGTTGACCTTGGAAACACCATATATTTT. The variable domain in full, completed from reference TRBV29-1 and TRBJ1-3, reads SAVISQKPSRDICQRGTSLTIQCQVDSQVTMMFWYRQQPGQSLTLIATANQGSEATYESGFVIDKFPISRPNLTFSTLTVSNMSPEDSSIYLCSVAVDLGNTIYFGEGSWLTVV.

This chain joins TRBV29-1 and TRBJ2-5, with 7 bases fitting TRBD2. Germline trimming cut 7 bases from V and 1 base from J; bases unmatched to any gene: 3. Germline CDR1 reads SQVTM; CDR2 reads ANQGSEA. The CDR3 sequence is 12 residues long. This chain's CDR3 is CSGGGFQETQYF. The CDR3 coding sequence is TGCAGCGGGGGGGGGTTCCAAGAGACCCAGTACTTC.

The chain combines TRBV7-9 with TRBJ2-2, with TRBD1 identical over 9 bases. Germline V lookup: CDR1 SEHNR, CDR2 FQNEAQ (reference sequence). Trimming removed 4 bases from V and 2 bases from J; junction bases left unmatched: 8. The length of the CDR3 is 17 residues. CDR3 protein: CASSSRDREANTGELFF. The CDR3 nucleotides are TGTGCCAGCAGCTCCCGGGACAGGGAAGCCAACACCGGGGAGCTGTTTTTT.

In the case of this clone: Mismatch with germline at one junction end may stem from a read error. The chain links TRBV7-7 to TRBJ2-1, with TRBD2 as a possible D gene (6 bases). The CDR3 loop spans 14 amino acids. The germline CDR1 and CDR2 sequences are SSHAT and FNYEAQ (reference sequence). The CDR3 DNA is TGTGCTAGCAGCTTGGCGGGGAGTTGGGATGAGCAGTTCTTC. Its translation is CASSLAGSWDEQFF.